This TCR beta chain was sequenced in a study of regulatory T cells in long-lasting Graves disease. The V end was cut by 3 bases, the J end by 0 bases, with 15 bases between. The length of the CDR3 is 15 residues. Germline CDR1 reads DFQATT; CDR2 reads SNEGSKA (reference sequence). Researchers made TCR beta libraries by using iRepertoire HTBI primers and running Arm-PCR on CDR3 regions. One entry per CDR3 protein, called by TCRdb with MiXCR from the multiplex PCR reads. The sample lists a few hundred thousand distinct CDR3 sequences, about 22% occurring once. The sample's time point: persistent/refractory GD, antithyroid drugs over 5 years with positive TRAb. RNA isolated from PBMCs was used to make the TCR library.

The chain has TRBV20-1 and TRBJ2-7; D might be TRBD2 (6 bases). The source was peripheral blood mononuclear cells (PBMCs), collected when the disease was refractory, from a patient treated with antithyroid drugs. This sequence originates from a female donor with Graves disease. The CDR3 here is CSASLGVSGSYEQYF. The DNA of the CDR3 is TGCAGTGCTAGCCTGGGGGTTAGCGGCTCCTACGAGCAGTACTTC.